This TCR beta chain was profiled in a study of OX40 agonist ivuxolimab in advanced cancers. Findings and limits, study-wide: It was also the case that some nonresponders had low normalized T-cell clonal expansion. At 0.1 to 3.0 mg/kg and by week 6, clonal expansion occurred in CD4+ and CD8+ blood T cells. The average count of expanded clones was higher among CD8+ T cells than among CD4+.

This CDR3 has 13 residues. Trimming took off 3 bases at V and 3 bases at J, with 7 bases between the two ends. From germline, CDR1 is MNHEY and CDR2 SVGAGI. Points on this clone: The target antigen is unknown.

Some clones are missing from TCRdb's copy, which holds only in-frame ones; the method was immunoSEQ multiplex PCR. The sample has about 50,000 clones; about 87% are singletons. This clonotype originated in an adult with an advanced solid tumor such as melanoma, head and neck, liver or kidney cancer. The V and J genes are TRBV6-5 and TRBJ2-3; no definite D call. This specimen was CD4+ or CD8+ T cells sorted from blood, taken in a trial of the OX40 agonist ivuxolimab. CDR3 bases: TGTGCCAGCAGTTATGGAACTACAGATACGCAGTATTTT. It specifies CASSYGTTDTQYF.